The clone carrying this T cell receptor beta chain was observed a few times. This record comes from a study of blood T cell repertoires in COVID-19. Across the whole study: Collection of acute and convalescent COVID-19 samples took place in the United States, Italy and Spain.

In the original analysis: How many nucleated cells were present was estimated from reference gene primer amplification. TCRdb's copy holds only in-frame clones and misses some; the assay was immunoSEQ multiplex PCR. The D gene and trimming were derived from the DNA, and the V and J assignments and clone size from that table. The sample holds roughly 73,000 clones; around 78% are singletons and the top ten take 15% to 18%. V lost 7 bases and J lost 4; bases outside the gene matches: 7. The CDR3 runs 14 residues. CDR1 is LNHDA and CDR2 is SQIVND in the germline V gene (reference sequence). The TCR sequence derives from a human donor in a cohort sampled during active COVID-19. The chain couples TRBV19 to TRBJ1-5, with 7 bases identical to TRBD1. Sample: peripheral blood. The CDR3 nucleotides are TGTGCCAGTACCCCTAGACAGGGAAATCAGCCCCAGCATTTT. As protein: CASTPRQGNQPQHF.